This TCR beta chain emerged from a study of CD8+ T cells in alopecia areata. Study overall: Treated individuals took tofacitinib by mouth, 5 to 10 mg twice daily. Study results and limitations: Greater clonality was observed in lesional scalp samples, especially alopecia totalis/universalis, versus normal scalp.

Extracted from the samples, RNA was reverse transcribed into cDNA to serve as the sequencing template. Assay: immunoSEQ multiplex PCR; the TCRdb copy retains only in-frame clones and omits some. The sample consists of some 150,000 clones, about 51% of them appearing once. Cell sorting was applied to PBMCs, and CD4+ and CD8+ T cells were collected. Remarks on this clone: Its antigen is undetermined.

V was trimmed by 1 base and J by 0 bases, leaving 10 bases between them. This CDR3 is built from 15 residues. The germline CDR1 and CDR2 sequences are LGHNA and YSLEER. The TCR was taken from a human donor with alopecia areata. Source: CD8+ T cells sorted from blood, taken at week 0. The gene calls are TRBV4-3 and TRBJ2-7, with D unresolved. The CDR3 protein is CASSQGYLSSYEQYF. DNA of the CDR3: TGCGCCAGCAGCCAAGGTTATCTGAGCTCCTACGAGCAGTACTTC.